Presented here are 20 T cell receptor beta chains from one specimen sequenced in a study of cytomegalovirus exposure and HLA in healthy donors. PCR was performed using 60 Vbeta and 13 Jbeta primers. TCRdb's table, derived via immunoSEQ multiplex PCR, lists solely in-frame clones and lacks some. The data show roughly 120,000 clones, around 84% seen once. The sequencing sample was made of PBMCs. These receptors all come from a man in his thirties or forties in good health and CMV-seropositive.

This clone was observed a handful of times. The chain combines TRBV9 with TRBJ2-5; TRBD2 matches 12 bases. The V gene's germline CDR1 is SGDLS and CDR2 YYNGEE. The CDR3 has 15 residues. The trim removed 5 bases at V and 5 bases at J, leaving 7 bases unmatched. CDR3 coding DNA: TGTGCCAGCAGTGTCGGGACTAGCGGGCCGGAGACCCAGTACTTC. Amino acids: CASSVGTSGPETQYF.

This chain joins TRBV28 and TRBJ2-7; 9 bases line up with TRBD2. J was trimmed by 4 bases and V by 6 bases; bases with no gene match: 13. The CDR3 sequence is 16 residues long. Per germline, CDR1 MDHEN and CDR2 SYDVKM. CDR3 in amino acids: CASSAVRREGAYEQYV. Here the CDR3 DNA reads TGTGCCAGCAGCGCGGTTAGGCGGGAGGGAGCATACGAGCAGTACGTC.

The chain has TRBV6-5 and TRBJ1-5; the D gene is possibly TRBD1 (5 bases). CDR3 length: 14 amino acids. V shed 2 bases and J shed 3 bases, with 8 bases lying between them. Germline assignment: CDR1 MNHEY and CDR2 SVGAGI. CDR3 sequence (DNA): TGTGCCAGCAGTTACGCGGGGGACAATCAGCCCCAGCATTTT. Translating it yields CASSYAGDNQPQHF.

This rearrangement joins TRBV19 to TRBJ2-1, with D unresolved. V was cut by 8 bases and J by 0 bases, with 8 bases left in between. The CDR3 has 13 amino acids. Germline CDR1 and CDR2: LNHDA and SQIVND (reference sequence). CDR3 nucleotides: TGTGCCAGTGGCTCTAGCTCCTACAATGAGCAGTTCTTC. Its translation: CASGSSSYNEQFF.

This clone appeared a single time. The CDR3 coding sequence is TGTGCCAGCAGTAAGGGGGGGAACCCCTATGGCTACACCTTC. Amino acid sequence: CASSKGGNPYGYTF. The chain links TRBV2 to TRBJ1-2, with D perhaps matching TRBD1 (6 bases). The CDR3 extends over 14 amino acids. Germline V gene lookup returns CDR1 SNHLY and CDR2 FYNNEI. V was clipped by 5 bases and J by 4 bases, with 14 bases between them. Full variable domain (remainder filled in from reference TRBV2 and TRBJ1-2): EPEVTQTPSHQVTQMGQEVILRCVPISNHLYFYWYRQILGQKVEFLVSFYNNEISEKSEIFDDQFSVERPDGSNFTLKIRSTKLEDSAMYFCASSKGGNPYGYTFGSGTRLTVV.

Comment on this clone: Sequence at one end of the junction differs from germline and may be a read error. V usage is TRBV7-9 and J usage is TRBJ2-7; TRBD1 aligns across 8 bases. CDR1 is SEHNR and CDR2 is FQNEAQ in the germline V gene (reference sequence). The CDR3 runs 14 residues. The CDR3 loop is CSSSPWDRSYEQYF. DNA of the CDR3: TGTTCCAGCAGCCCCTGGGACAGGAGTTACGAGCAGTACTTC.

The chain employs TRBV5-1 and TRBJ2-3; TRBD2 matches at 9 bases. After removal of 1 base from V and 4 bases from J, the junction contained 10 bases not matched to a gene. Germline V gene lookup returns CDR1 SGHRS and CDR2 YFSETQ. This CDR3 is built from 17 residues. In DNA, the CDR3 is TGCGCCAGCAGCTTGTTCTTGGCTAGCGGGATCTCAGATACGCAGTATTTT. This codes for CASSLFLASGISDTQYF.

This chain joins TRBV4-2 and TRBJ1-2; 8 bases match TRBD1. From germline, CDR1 is LGHNA and CDR2 YNFKEQ. This CDR3 region has 16 residues. With V trimmed by 0 bases and J by 4 bases, 7 bases remained unmatched. The CDR3 sequence: CASSQDRAGGGYGYTF. CDR3 DNA sequence: TGTGCCAGCAGCCAAGATCGGGCAGGGGGCGGCTATGGCTACACCTTC.

The sample holds a few counts of this clone. This chain joins TRBV7-2 and TRBJ1-6, with 8 bases fitting TRBD1. The CDR3 extends over 15 amino acids. Germline V CDR1 and CDR2: SGHTA, FQGNSA. J gave up 6 bases and V 4 bases, and 5 bases lay outside the gene matches. CDR3 sequence reads: CASSSQGARNSPLHF. The CDR3 nucleotides are TGTGCCAGCAGCTCCCAGGGGGCGCGTAATTCACCCCTCCACTTT.

The V call is TRBV5-1, the J call TRBJ2-6, with D possibly TRBD1 on 5 matching bases. Per germline, CDR1 SGHRS and CDR2 YFSETQ. The CDR3 is made up of 17 amino acids. Trimming removed 2 bases from V and 1 base from J, with 13 bases in between. The CDR3 DNA reads as TGCGCCAGCAGCTTAATAAGGGGTGGATCTGGGGCCAACGTCCTGACTTTC. Translation gives CASSLIRGGSGANVLTF.

This chain joins TRBV11-3 and TRBJ2-1, with 11 bases matching TRBD2. CDR3 length: 17 amino acids. With V trimmed by 3 bases and J by 9 bases, 13 bases remained unmatched. CDR1 and CDR2 from the germline V gene are SGHNT and YENEEA. This chain's CDR3 is CASSLPLTSGISLEQFF. The CDR3 DNA reads TGTGCCAGCAGCTTGCCCCTGACTAGCGGGATCTCCCTTGAGCAGTTCTTC.

The V and J genes are TRBV10-3 and TRBJ2-7; TRBD1 matches 10 bases. The junction had 3 bases not matched to a gene; V was cut back by 5 bases and J by 2 bases. Germline lookup yields CDR1 ENHRY and CDR2 SYGVKD. This CDR3 comprises 14 residues. The CDR3 DNA reads TGTGCCATCAGTATGGACAGGGGGGCCTACGAGCAGTACTTC. This codes for CAISMDRGAYEQYF.

The chain joins TRBV5-4 to TRBJ1-1, with D possibly being TRBD1 (5 bases). This CDR3 has 13 residues. The V gene's germline CDR1 is SGHNT and CDR2 YYREEE (reference sequence). V dropped 5 bases and J dropped 0 bases, with 8 bases sitting between them. The CDR3 loop is CASRGGMNTEAFF. DNA of the CDR3: TGTGCCAGCAGGGGGGGGATGAACACTGAAGCTTTCTTT.

CDR3 in amino acids: CASSRQGSPGANVLTF. DNA for the CDR3: TGCGCCAGCAGCCGGCAGGGAAGCCCTGGGGCCAACGTCCTGACTTTC. The chain carries TRBV5-1 and TRBJ2-6; possibly TRBD1 for D (5 bases). Germline assignment: CDR1 SGHRS and CDR2 YFSETQ. The CDR3 has 16 amino acids. Trimming stripped 4 bases from V and 2 bases from J, with 13 bases between.

The V gene is TRBV6-1, the J gene TRBJ1-1; 7 bases line up with TRBD1. Germline V gene data show CDR1 as MNHNS and CDR2 as SASEGT. V gave up 7 bases and J gave up 5 bases; unmatched junction bases: 7. CDR3 size: 13 residues. CDR3 sequence: CASIQQGWTEAFF. The CDR3 region has the DNA TGTGCCAGCATCCAACAGGGGTGGACTGAAGCTTTCTTT.

This clone has more than one count but fewer than ten. The chain couples TRBV28 to TRBJ1-5; TRBD1 matches at 8 bases. Germline V CDR1 and CDR2: MDHEN, SYDVKM. Trimming removed 0 bases from V and 5 bases from J; junction bases left unmatched: 3. CDR3 size: 15 residues. The CDR3 bases are TGTGCCAGCAGTTTATGGACAGGGGACCATCAGCCCCAGCATTTT. Translation gives CASSLWTGDHQPQHF. Together with reference TRBV28 and TRBJ1-5, the CDR3 gives the full variable domain: DVKVTQSSRYLVKRTGEKVFLECVQDMDHENMFWYRQDPGLGLRLIYFSYDVKMKEKGDIPEGYSVSREKKERFSLILESASTNQTSMYLCASSLWTGDHQPQHFGDGTRLSIL.

The chain uses TRBV5-8 and TRBJ2-2, with 9 bases matching TRBD1. The CDR3 sequence is 14 residues long. The V gene end was trimmed by 3 bases and the J gene end by 4 bases; junction bases not matched to a gene: 1. Germline CDR1 reads SGHTS; CDR2 reads YDEGEE. The CDR3 is CASSWGQGTGELFF. The CDR3, as DNA: TGTGCCAGCAGCTGGGGACAGGGCACCGGGGAGCTGTTTTTT.

The sample holds a few counts of this clone. The genes are TRBV11-3 and TRBJ1-2; D is unclear. The V gene lost 5 bases and the J gene lost 2 bases, with 24 bases spanning the gap. Germline lookup yields CDR1 SGHNT and CDR2 YENEEA. The CDR3 loop spans 18 amino acids. The CDR3 here is CASSRENRVGIPNYGYTF. CDR3 nucleotide sequence: TGTGCCAGCAGCAGAGAGAACCGGGTCGGCATACCAAACTATGGCTACACCTTC.

Only a few counts were recorded for this clone. The rearrangement links TRBV30 to TRBJ2-7, with D tentatively TRBD1 (6 bases). V lost 2 bases to trimming and J lost 1 base, with 15 bases between them. CDR1 is GTSNPN and CDR2 is SVGIG in the germline V gene (reference sequence). This CDR3 spans 15 amino acids. DNA for the CDR3: TGTGCCTGGAGTACAAAGGGGGATCTGTCCTACGAGCAGTACGTC. It yields the protein CAWSTKGDLSYEQYV.

This chain links TRBV5-6 with TRBJ2-7; perhaps TRBD2 as D (5 bases). The V and J ends lost 0 bases and 3 bases respectively, with 7 bases between them. Germline lookup yields CDR1 SGHDT and CDR2 YYEEEE. The CDR3 is 13 amino acids. CDR3 sequence reads: CASSLDGNYEQYF. DNA for the CDR3: TGTGCCAGCAGCTTGGACGGGAACTACGAGCAGTACTTC. Full variable domain (remainder filled in from reference TRBV5-6 and TRBJ2-7): DAGVTQSPTHLIKTRGQQVTLRCSPKSGHDTVSWYQQALGQGPQFIFQYYEEEERQRGNFPDRFSGHQFPNYSSELNVNALLLGDSALYLCASSLDGNYEQYFGPGTRLTVT.